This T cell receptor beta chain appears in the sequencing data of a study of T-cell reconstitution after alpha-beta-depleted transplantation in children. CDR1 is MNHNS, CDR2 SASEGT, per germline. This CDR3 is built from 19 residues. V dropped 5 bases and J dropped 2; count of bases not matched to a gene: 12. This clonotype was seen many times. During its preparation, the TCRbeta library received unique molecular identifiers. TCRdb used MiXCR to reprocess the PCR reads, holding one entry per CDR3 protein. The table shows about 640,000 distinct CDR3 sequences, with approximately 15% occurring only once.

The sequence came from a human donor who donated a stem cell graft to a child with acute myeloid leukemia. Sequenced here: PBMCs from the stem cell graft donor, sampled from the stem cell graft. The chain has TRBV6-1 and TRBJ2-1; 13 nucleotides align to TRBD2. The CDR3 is CASSKTSGGLMTPYNEQFF. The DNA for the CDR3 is TGTGCCAGCAGTAAGACTAGCGGGGGGCTCATGACCCCCTACAATGAGCAGTTCTTC.